The clone carrying this T cell receptor beta chain was counted between two and nine times. Extracted RNA was reverse transcribed into cDNA, the sequencing template. Produced via immunoSEQ multiplex PCR; TCRdb's table is partial and in-frame only. The table lists about 98,000 clones, 40% to 55% of them singletons. The sample comes from a study of CD8+ T cells in alopecia areata. Trimming cost V 5 bases and J 8 bases; bases outside gene matches: 8. Germline V gives CDR1 MNHNY, CDR2 SVGAGI (reference sequence). This CDR3 contains 15 residues. The TCR comes from a human donor with alopecia areata. V usage is TRBV6-6 and J usage is TRBJ2-1, with 11 bases aligning to TRBD2. The sample taken for sequencing was CD4+ T cells sorted from blood. The CDR3 DNA reads as TGTGCCAGCAGTCCTACTAGCGGGGGCAGGGATGAGCAGTTCTTC. As protein: CASSPTSGGRDEQFF.